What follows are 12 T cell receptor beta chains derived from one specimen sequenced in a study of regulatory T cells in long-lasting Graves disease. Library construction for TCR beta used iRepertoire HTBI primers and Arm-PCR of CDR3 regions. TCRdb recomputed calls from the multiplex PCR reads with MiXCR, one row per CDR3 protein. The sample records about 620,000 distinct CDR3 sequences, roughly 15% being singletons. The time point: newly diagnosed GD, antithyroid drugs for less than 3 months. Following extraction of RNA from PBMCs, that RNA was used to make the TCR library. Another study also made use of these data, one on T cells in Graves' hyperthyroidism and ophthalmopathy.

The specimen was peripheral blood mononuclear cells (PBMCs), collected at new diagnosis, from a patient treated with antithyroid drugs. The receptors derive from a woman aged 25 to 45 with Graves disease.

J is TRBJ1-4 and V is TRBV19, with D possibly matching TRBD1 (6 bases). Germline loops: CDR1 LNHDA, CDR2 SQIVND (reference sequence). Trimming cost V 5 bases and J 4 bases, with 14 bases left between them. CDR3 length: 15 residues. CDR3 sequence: CASSLTGRHNEKLFF. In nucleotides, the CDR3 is TGTGCCAGTAGTCTTACAGGGCGCCATAATGAAAAACTGTTTTTT.

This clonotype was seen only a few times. This CDR3 is CAIAAAPDTGELFF. The CDR3 coding sequence is TGTGCCATCGCTGCGGCTCCGGACACCGGGGAGCTGTTTTTT. The genes are TRBV10-3 and TRBJ2-2; no definite D call. This CDR3 region has 14 residues. V was cut by 8 bases and J by 3 bases, with 13 bases left in between. Germline CDR1 is ENHRY and CDR2 is SYGVKD.

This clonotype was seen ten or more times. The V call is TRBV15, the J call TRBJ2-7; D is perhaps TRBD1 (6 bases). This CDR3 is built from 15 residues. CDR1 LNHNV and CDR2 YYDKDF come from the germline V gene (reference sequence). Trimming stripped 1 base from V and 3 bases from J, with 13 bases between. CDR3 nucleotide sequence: TGTGCCACCAGCAGAGGAGGACAGTTTTTCTACGAGCAGTACTTC. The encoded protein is CATSRGGQFFYEQYF.

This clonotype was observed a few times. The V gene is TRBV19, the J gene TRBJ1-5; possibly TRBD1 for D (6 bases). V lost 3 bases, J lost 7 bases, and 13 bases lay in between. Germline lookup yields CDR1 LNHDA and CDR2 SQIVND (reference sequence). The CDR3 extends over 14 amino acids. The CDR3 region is CASSILGGGQPQHF. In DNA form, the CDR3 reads TGTGCCAGTAGTATTCTCGGGGGCGGGCAGCCCCAGCATTTT. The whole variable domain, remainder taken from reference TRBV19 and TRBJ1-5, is DGGITQSPKYLFRKEGQNVTLSCEQNLNHDAMYWYRQDPGQGLRLIYYSQIVNDFQKGDIAEGYSVSREKKESFPLTVTSAQKNPTAFYLCASSILGGGQPQHFGDGTRLSIL.

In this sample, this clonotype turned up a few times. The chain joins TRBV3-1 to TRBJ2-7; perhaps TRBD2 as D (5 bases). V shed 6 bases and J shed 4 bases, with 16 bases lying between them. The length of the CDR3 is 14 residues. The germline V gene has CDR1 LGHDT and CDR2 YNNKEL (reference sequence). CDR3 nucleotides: TGTGCCAGCAGTCCGGGTGGGAGACTTTACGAGCAGTACTTC. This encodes CASSPGGRLYEQYF.

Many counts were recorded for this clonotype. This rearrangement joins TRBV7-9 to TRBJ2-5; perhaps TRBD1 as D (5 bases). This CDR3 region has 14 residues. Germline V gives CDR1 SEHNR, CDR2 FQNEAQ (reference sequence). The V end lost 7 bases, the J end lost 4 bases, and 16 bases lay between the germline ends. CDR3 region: CASTYNWGRETQYF. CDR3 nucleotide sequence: TGTGCCAGCACCTATAACTGGGGCCGAGAGACCCAGTACTTC.

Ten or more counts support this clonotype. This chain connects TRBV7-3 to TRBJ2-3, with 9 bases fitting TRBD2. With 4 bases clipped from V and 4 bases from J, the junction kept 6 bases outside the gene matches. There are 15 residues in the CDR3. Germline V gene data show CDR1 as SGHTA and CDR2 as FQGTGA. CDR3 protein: CASSSSSGMADTQYF. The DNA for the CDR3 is TGTGCCAGCAGCTCGTCTAGCGGGATGGCAGATACGCAGTATTTT.

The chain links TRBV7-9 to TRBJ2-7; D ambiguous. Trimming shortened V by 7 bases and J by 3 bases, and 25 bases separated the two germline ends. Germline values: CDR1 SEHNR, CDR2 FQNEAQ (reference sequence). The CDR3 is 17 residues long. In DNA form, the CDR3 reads TGTGCCAGCACCCTCCCTTATGGATCCCTAGGGAACTACGAGCAGTACTTC. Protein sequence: CASTLPYGSLGNYEQYF.

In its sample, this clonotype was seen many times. CDR3 sequence: CASRISGTYNEQFF. CDR3 DNA: TGTGCCAGCAGAATTAGCGGAACCTACAATGAGCAGTTCTTC. J is TRBJ2-1 and V is TRBV28; possibly TRBD2 for D (6 bases). CDR1 and CDR2 (germline): MDHEN, SYDVKM. Trimming took 6 bases from V and 2 from J, leaving 11 bases between them. This CDR3 contains 14 residues.

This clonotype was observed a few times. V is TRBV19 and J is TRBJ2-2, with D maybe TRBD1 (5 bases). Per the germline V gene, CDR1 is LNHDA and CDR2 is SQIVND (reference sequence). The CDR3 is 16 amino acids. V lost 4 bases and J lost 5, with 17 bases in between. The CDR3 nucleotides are TGTGCCAGTAGTACCCAGAGCAGGGTTCGGACCGGGGAGCTGTTTTTT. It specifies CASSTQSRVRTGELFF.

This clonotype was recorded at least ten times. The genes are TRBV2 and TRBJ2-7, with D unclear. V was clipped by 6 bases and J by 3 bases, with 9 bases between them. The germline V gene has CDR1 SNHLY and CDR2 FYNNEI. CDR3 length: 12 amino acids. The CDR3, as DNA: TGTGCCAGCAGGAGGCCTTACTACGAGCAGTACTTC. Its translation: CASRRPYYEQYF.

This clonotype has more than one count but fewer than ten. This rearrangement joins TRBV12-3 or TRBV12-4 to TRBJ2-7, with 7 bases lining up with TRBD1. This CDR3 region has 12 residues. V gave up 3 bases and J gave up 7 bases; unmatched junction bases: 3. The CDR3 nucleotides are TGTGCCAGCAGTTTTTTCAGGGGGGAGCAGTACTTC. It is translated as CASSFFRGEQYF.